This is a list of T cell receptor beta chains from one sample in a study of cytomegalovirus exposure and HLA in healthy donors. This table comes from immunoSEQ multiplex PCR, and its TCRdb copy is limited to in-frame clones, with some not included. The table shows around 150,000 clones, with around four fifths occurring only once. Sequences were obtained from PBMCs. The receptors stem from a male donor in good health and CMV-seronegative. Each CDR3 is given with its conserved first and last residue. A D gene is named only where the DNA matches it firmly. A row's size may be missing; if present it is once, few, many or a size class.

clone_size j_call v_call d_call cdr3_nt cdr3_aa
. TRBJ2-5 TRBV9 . TGTGCCAGCAGCGTAGACCAGTTTGCAGAGACCCAGTACTTC CASSVDQFAETQYF
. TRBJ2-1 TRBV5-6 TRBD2 TGTGCCAGCAGCTTGGAGGGCGGGGGAATCTACAATGAGCAGTTCTTC CASSLEGGGIYNEQFF
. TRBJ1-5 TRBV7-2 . TGTGCCAGCAGCTTAGGCGTTTTTAGCAATCAGCCCCAGCATTTT CASSLGVFSNQPQHF
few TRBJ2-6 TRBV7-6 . TGTGCCAGCACCCCCGGGCCAGGGAATCAGGCCAACGTCCTGACTTTC CASTPGPGNQANVLTF
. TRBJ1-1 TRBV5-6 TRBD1 TGTGCCAGCAGCCGAACTGACAGGGGGTATAACACTGAAGCTTTCTTT CASSRTDRGYNTEAFF
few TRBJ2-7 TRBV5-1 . TGCGCCAGCAGCTTGGCCGCAGGGTTTGACGAGCAGTACTTC CASSLAAGFDEQYF
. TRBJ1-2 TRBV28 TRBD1 TGTGCCAGCAGTACAGCCGGGACAGGGGCCTATGGCTACACCTTC CASSTAGTGAYGYTF
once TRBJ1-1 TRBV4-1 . TGCGCCAACAGAGGATCCAGGGGAAGTTTCGCTGAAGCTTTCTTT CANRGSRGSFAEAFF
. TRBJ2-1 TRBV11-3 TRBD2 TGTGCCAGCAGCTCCTGGGCTAGCGGGGGGGCCCATGAGCAGTTCTTC CASSSWASGGAHEQFF
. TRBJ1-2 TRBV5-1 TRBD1 TGCGCCAGCCGGGACAGGGGAGCTGGCTACACCTTC CASRDRGAGYTF
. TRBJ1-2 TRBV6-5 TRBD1 TGTGCCAGCAGCAACACAGGGGCCGGTGGCTACACCTTC CASSNTGAGGYTF
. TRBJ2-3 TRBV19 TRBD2 TGTGCCAGTAGTTGGGGTAGCGGGGGCCCCACGGATACGCAGTATTTT CASSWGSGGPTDTQYF